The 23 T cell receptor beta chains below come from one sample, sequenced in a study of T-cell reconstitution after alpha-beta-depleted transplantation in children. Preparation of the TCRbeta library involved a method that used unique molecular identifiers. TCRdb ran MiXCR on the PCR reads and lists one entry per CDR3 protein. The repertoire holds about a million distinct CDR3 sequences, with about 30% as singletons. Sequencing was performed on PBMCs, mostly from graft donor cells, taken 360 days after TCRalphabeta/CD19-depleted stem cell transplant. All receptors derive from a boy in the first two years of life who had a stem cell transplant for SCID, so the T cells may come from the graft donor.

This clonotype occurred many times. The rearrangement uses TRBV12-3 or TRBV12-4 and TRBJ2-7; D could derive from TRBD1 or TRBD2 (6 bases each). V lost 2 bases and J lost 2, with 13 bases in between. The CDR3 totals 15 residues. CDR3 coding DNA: TGTGCCAGCAGTTTATTCCCGGGGGCCCCCTACGAGCAGTACTTC. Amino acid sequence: CASSLFPGAPYEQYF.

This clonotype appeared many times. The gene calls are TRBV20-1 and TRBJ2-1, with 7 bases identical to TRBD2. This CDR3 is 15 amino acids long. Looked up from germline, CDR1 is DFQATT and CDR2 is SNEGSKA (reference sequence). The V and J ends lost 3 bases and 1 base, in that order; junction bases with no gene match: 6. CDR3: CSASNRGVSYNEQFF. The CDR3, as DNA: TGCAGTGCTAGTAACCGGGGGGTATCCTACAATGAGCAGTTCTTC.

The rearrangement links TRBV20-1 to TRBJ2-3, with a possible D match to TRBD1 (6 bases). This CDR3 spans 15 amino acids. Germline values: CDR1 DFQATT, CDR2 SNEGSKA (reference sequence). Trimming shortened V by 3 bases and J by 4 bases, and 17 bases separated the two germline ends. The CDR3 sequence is CSARLGAITADTQYF. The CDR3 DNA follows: TGCAGTGCTAGGCTGGGGGCCATCACAGCAGATACGCAGTATTTT.

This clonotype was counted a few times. The CDR3 loop reads CASSEWGSKDTQYF. The CDR3 DNA is TGTGCCAGCAGCGAGTGGGGGAGTAAGGATACGCAGTATTTT. The rearrangement links TRBV9 to TRBJ2-3; tentatively, D is TRBD1 or TRBD2 (5 bases each). This CDR3 is 14 amino acids long. Germline V gene lookup returns CDR1 SGDLS and CDR2 YYNGEE. Trimming stripped 3 bases from V and 6 bases from J, with 14 bases between.

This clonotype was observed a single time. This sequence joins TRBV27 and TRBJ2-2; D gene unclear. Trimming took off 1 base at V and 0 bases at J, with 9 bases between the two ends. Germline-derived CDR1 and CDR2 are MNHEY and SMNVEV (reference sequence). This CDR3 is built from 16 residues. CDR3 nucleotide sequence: TGTGCCAGCAGTTTATTAGCTAGGTCGAACACCGGGGAGCTGTTTTTT. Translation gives CASSLLARSNTGELFF.

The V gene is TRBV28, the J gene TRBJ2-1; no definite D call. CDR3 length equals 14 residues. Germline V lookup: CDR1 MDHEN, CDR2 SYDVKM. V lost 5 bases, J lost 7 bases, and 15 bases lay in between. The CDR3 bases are TGTGCCAGCAGTCCATCACTTATTTTAAATGAGCAGTTCTTC. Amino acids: CASSPSLILNEQFF.

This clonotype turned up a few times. CDR3 in amino acids: CASSQRTSGGASPDTQYF. In nucleotides, the CDR3 is TGTGCCAGCAGCCAGAGGACTAGCGGGGGGGCCTCCCCAGATACGCAGTATTTT. The rearrangement links TRBV4-2 to TRBJ2-3; TRBD2 matches at 15 bases. This CDR3 has 18 amino acids. Germline CDR1 reads LGHNA; CDR2 reads YNFKEQ. The trim removed 3 bases at V and 4 bases at J, leaving 8 bases unmatched.

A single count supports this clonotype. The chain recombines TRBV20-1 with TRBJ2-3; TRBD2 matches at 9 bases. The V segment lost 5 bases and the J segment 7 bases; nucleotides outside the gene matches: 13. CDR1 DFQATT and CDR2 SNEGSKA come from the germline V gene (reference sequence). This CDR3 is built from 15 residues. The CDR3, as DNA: TGCAGTGCTCCCGGAGGGGCGGGGGGGCCTAATACGCAGTATTTT. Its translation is CSAPGGAGGPNTQYF.

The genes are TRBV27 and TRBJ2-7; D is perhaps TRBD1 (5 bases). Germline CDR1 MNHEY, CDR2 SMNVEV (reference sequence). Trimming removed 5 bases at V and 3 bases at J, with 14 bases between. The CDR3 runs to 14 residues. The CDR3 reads CASSLMGRIYEQYF. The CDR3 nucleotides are TGTGCCAGCAGTCTGATGGGGCGGATCTACGAGCAGTACTTC.

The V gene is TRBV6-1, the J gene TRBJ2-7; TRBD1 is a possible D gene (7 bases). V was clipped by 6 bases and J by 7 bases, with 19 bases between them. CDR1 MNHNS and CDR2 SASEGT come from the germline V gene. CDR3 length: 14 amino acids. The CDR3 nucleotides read TGTGCCAGCAGCCGCGGGACAGTTAAAGGGGAGCAGTACTTC. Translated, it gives CASSRGTVKGEQYF.

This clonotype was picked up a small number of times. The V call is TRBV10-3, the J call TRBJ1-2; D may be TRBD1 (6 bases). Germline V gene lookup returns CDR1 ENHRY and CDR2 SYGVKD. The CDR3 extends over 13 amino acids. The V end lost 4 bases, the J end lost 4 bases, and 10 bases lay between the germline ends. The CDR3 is CAISGTESYGYTF. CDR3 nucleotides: TGTGCCATCAGTGGGACAGAAAGCTATGGCTACACCTTC.

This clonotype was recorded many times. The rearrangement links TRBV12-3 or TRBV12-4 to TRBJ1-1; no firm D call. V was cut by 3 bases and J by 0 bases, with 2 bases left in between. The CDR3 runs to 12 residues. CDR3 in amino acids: CASSFVNTEAFF. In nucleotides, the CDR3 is TGTGCCAGCAGTTTCGTGAACACTGAAGCTTTCTTT.

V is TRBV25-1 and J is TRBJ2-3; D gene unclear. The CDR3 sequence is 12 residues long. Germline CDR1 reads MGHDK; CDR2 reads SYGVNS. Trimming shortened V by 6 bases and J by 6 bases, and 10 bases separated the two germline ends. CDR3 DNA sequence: TGTGCCAGCAGCGGACCCCGGGATACGCAGTATTTT. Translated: CASSGPRDTQYF.

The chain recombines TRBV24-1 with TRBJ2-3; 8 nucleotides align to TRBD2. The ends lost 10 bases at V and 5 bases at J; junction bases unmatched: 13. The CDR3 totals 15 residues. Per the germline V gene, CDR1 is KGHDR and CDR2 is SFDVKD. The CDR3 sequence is CATRRGSGGGDTQYF. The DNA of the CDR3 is TGTGCCACTCGTAGGGGGAGCGGGGGAGGAGATACGCAGTATTTT.

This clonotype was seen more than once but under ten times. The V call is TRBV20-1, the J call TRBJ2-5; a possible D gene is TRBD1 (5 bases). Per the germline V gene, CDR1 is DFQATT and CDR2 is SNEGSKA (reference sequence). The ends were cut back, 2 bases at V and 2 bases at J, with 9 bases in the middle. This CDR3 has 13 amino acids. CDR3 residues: CSARRTSQETQYF. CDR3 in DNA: TGCAGTGCTAGAAGGACATCACAAGAGACCCAGTACTTC.

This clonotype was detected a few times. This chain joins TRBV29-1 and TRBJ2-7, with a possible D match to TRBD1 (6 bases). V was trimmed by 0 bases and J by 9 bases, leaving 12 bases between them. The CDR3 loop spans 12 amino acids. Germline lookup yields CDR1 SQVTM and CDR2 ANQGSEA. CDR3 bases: TGCAGCGTTGAAGAGGGGGCCCTCGGGCAGTACTTC. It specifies CSVEEGALGQYF.

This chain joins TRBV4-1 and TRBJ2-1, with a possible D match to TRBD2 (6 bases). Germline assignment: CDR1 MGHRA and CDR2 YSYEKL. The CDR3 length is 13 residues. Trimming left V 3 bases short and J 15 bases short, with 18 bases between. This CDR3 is CASSHRLGTQRFF. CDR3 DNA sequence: TGCGCCAGCAGCCACCGTTTGGGGACTCAAAGGTTCTTC.

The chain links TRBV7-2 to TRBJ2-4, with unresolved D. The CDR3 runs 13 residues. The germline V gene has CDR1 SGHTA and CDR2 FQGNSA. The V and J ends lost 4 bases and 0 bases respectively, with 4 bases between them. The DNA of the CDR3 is TGTGCCAGCAGCTGGCTAGCCAAAAACATTCAGTACTTC. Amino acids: CASSWLAKNIQYF.

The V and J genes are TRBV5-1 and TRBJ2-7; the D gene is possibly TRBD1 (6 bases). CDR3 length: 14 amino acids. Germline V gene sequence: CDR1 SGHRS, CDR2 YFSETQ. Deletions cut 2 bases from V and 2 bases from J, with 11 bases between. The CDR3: CASSFGDKPYEQYF. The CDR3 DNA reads TGCGCCAGCAGCTTCGGGGACAAGCCCTACGAGCAGTACTTC.

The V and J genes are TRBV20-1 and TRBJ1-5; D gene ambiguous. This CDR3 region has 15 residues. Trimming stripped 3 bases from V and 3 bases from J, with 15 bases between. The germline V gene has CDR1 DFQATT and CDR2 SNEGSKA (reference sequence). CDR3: CSARRRARLNQPQHF. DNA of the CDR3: TGCAGTGCTAGGAGGAGAGCACGGCTCAATCAGCCCCAGCATTTT.

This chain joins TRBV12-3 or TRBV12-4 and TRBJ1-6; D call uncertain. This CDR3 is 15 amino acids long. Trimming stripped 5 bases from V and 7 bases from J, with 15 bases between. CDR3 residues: CASSPQTHGNSPLHF. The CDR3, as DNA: TGTGCCAGCAGTCCCCAAACCCACGGCAATTCACCCCTCCACTTT.

The CDR3 loop is CASSQEAGSMGSYEQYF. CDR3 DNA: TGCGCCAGCAGCCAAGAAGCAGGGAGTATGGGGTCCTACGAGCAGTACTTC. The rearrangement joins TRBV4-1 to TRBJ2-7; D may be TRBD1 or TRBD2 (5 bases each). The germline V and J ends were trimmed by 0 bases and 1 base, with 16 bases remaining between them. The CDR3 loop spans 17 amino acids. Germline-derived CDR1 and CDR2 are MGHRA and YSYEKL.

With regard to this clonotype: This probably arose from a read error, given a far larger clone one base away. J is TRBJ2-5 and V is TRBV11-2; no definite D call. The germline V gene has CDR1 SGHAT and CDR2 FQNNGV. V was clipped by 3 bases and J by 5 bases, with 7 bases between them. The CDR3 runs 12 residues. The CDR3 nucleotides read TGTGCCAGCAGCTTTGCATGGGAGACCCAGTACTTC. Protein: CASSFAWETQYF.